This T cell receptor (beta chain) was recorded in a study of T cells expressing NK-cell markers. General study results and limits: Once again these clonotypes came out on top in the CD3+CD56-NKG2C+ fraction of a few donors.

From the 5' RACE reads, TCRdb lists one entry per CDR3 protein and no DNA. The table for this sample gives about 410,000 distinct CDR3 sequences. Germline V gene lookup returns CDR1 MGHRA and CDR2 YSYEKL. The CDR3 sequence is 14 residues long. Turning to this clonotype: Its antigen is still unknown.

The chain links TRBV4-1 to TRBJ1-5. Sequencing was performed on blood T cells: a sorted CD56 or NKG2C T cell subset, CD4+ or CD8+ T cells, or bulk PBMC T cells (not recorded which). This receptor was taken from a woman in her fifties or sixties in good health. The CDR3 spells CASSQAPSDQPQHF.